This TCR beta chain comes out of a study of cytomegalovirus exposure and HLA in healthy donors. Overall study findings and caveats: When presence/absence was analysed, sequencing depth was taken to be roughly uniform across donors. CMV serostatus stood as the only immune exposure information on hand.

Comment on this clone: The target antigen is unknown.

The PCR employed 60 Vbeta primers together with 13 Jbeta primers. Only in-frame clones appear in the TCRdb table, and some are missing; sequencing was by immunoSEQ multiplex PCR. Of approximately 100,000 clones detected, approximately 85% appear once; the ten largest clones hold 3% to 5%. This TCR derives from a man in his thirties or forties in good health and CMV-seronegative. The sequencing sample was made of PBMCs.

The CDR3 sequence: CAISELQGGTGELFF. The CDR3 DNA reads as TGTGCCATCAGTGAGCTACAGGGTGGCACCGGGGAGCTGTTTTTT. V and J are TRBV10-3 and TRBJ2-2, with TRBD1 as a possible D gene (6 bases). This CDR3 has 15 amino acids. Germline V gives CDR1 ENHRY, CDR2 SYGVKD. Trimming stripped 2 bases from V and 4 bases from J, with 11 bases between.